These T cell receptor beta chains were read from a single sample in a study of T cell responses to AZD1222 COVID-19 vaccine. Repertoires were generated with immunoSEQ multiplex PCR, while TCRdb's copy carries only in-frame clones and drops some. The profile shows roughly 100,000 clones, approximately 84% of them singletons. The sequenced sample was peripheral blood, obtained 28 days after the second AZD1222 dose. Source of these receptors: an adult who received the AZD1222 COVID-19 vaccine. Both conserved end residues are part of each CDR3. The D gene is left open where the match is weak. Size values are once, few and many counts, or a class for expanded clones, and some rows have none.

j_gene,v_gene,d_gene,abundance,CDR3aa,CDR3nt
TRBJ1-2,TRBV6-6,TRBD1,.,CASSDGQGGGYGYTF,TGTGCCAGCAGTGATGGACAGGGGGGTGGATATGGCTACACCTTC
TRBJ1-5,TRBV28,.,.,CASSLAGAMAQPQHF,TGTGCCAGCAGTTTGGCAGGGGCGATGGCTCAGCCCCAGCATTTT
TRBJ1-4,TRBV7-9,TRBD1,.,CASSSTGGDEKLFF,TGTGCCAGCAGCTCGACAGGGGGTGATGAAAAACTGTTTTTT
TRBJ1-1,TRBV11-2,.,.,CASSLRDGNTEAFF,TGTGCCAGCAGCCTCCGGGACGGCAACACTGAAGCTTTCTTT
TRBJ2-7,TRBV27,TRBD2,.,CASSLSGGDGYYEQYF,TGTGCCAGCAGTTTAAGTGGGGGGGACGGGTACTACGAGCAGTACTTC
TRBJ2-1,TRBV10-3,TRBD2,.,CAISPGLAGSLSSYNEQFF,TGTGCCATCAGCCCAGGCCTAGCGGGTTCGCTAAGCTCCTACAATGAGCAGTTCTTC
TRBJ1-2,TRBV7-9,TRBD1,.,CASSPTGAIYGYTF,TGTGCCAGCAGCCCAACAGGGGCTATCTATGGCTACACCTTC
TRBJ2-2,TRBV7-7,.,.,CASSDRRTGELFF,TGTGCCAGCAGCGACAGGCGAACCGGGGAGCTGTTTTTT
TRBJ2-3,TRBV7-9,.,once,CASSLGLDTQYF,TGTGCCAGCAGCTTAGGGCTAGATACGCAGTATTTT
TRBJ2-1,TRBV30,TRBD2,.,CAWTLAGGTHSYNEQFF,TGTGCCTGGACACTAGCGGGAGGAACCCACTCCTACAATGAGCAGTTCTTC
TRBJ2-2,TRBV6-2/TRBV6-3,.,.,CASSYGLDTGELFF,TGTGCCAGCAGTTACGGGCTCGACACCGGGGAGCTGTTTTTT
TRBJ2-5,TRBV5-1,.,.,CASSRGQHEETQYF,TGCGCCAGCAGCCGTGGACAACACGAAGAGACCCAGTACTTC
TRBJ1-1,TRBV2,.,once,CASSEASRGDTEAFF,TGTGCCAGCAGTGAAGCGTCCCGGGGCGATACTGAAGCTTTCTTT
TRBJ2-7,TRBV19,.,few,CASSPGSFYEQYF,TGTGCCAGTAGTCCGGGGTCCTTCTACGAGCAGTACTTC
TRBJ2-7,TRBV5-1,.,.,CASSLSSGTGYEQYF,TGCGCCAGCAGCTTGAGCTCCGGGACGGGGTACGAGCAGTACTTC
TRBJ1-5,TRBV10-1,.,.,CASRDSPRPLNQPQHF,TGCGCCAGCAGGGACTCGCCGCGACCTTTGAATCAGCCCCAGCATTTT
TRBJ2-5,TRBV6-4,.,.,CASSANPGETQYF,TGTGCCAGCAGCGCGAACCCAGGAGAGACCCAGTACTTC
TRBJ1-3,TRBV9,.,.,CASSFHPGSSGNTIYF,TGTGCCAGCAGCTTCCATCCGGGCAGCTCTGGAAACACCATATATTTT
TRBJ1-2,TRBV6-5,.,.,CASSNSQSNYGYTF,TGTGCCAGCAGTAACTCACAGTCAAACTATGGCTACACCTTC
TRBJ2-7,TRBV11-2,.,once,CASSPSTFSTKQYF,TGTGCCAGCAGCCCTAGTACGTTCTCTACCAAGCAGTACTTC
TRBJ2-7,TRBV10-3,TRBD1,few,CAISESGRGLSGPSYEQYF,TGTGCCATCAGTGAGTCTGGCAGGGGGCTAAGCGGACCCTCCTACGAGCAGTACTTC
TRBJ1-5,TRBV30,.,.,CAWSVDRTSGPQHF,TGTGCCTGGAGTGTCGACAGGACGAGTGGGCCCCAGCATTTT
TRBJ2-6,TRBV2,TRBD1,.,CASSPGTGGAFNSGANVLTF,TGTGCCAGCAGTCCCGGGACAGGGGGCGCGTTTAATTCTGGGGCCAACGTCCTGACTTTC
TRBJ2-2,TRBV5-1,TRBD1,once,CASSDRGKTGELFF,TGCGCCAGCAGCGACAGGGGAAAAACCGGGGAGCTGTTTTTT
TRBJ2-1,TRBV11-3,TRBD2,.,CASSLSGKTYNEQFF,TGTGCCAGCAGCTTGAGCGGGAAGACCTACAATGAGCAGTTCTTC
TRBJ2-2,TRBV4-1,.,.,CASSRVQGPNTGELFF,TGCGCCAGCAGCCGGGTACAGGGACCGAACACCGGGGAGCTGTTTTTT
TRBJ2-3,TRBV27,TRBD2,.,CASSLREKRTDTQYF,TGTGCCAGCAGTTTGCGGGAGAAACGCACAGATACGCAGTATTTT
TRBJ2-3,TRBV7-9,.,few,CASSSLADTQYF,TGTGCCAGCAGCTCTCTCGCGGATACGCAGTATTTT
TRBJ2-7,TRBV19,.,few,CASSTLSGVAYEQYF,TGTGCCAGTAGTACTCTCTCCGGGGTGGCTTACGAGCAGTACTTC
TRBJ1-2,TRBV5-1,.,.,CASTRDTTTNYGYTF,TGCGCCAGCACCAGGGACACCACAACTAACTATGGCTACACCTTC
TRBJ2-3,TRBV6-1,TRBD2,.,CASSERTSGGSGTDTQYF,TGTGCCAGCAGTGAGCGGACTAGCGGGGGGAGTGGCACAGATACGCAGTATTTT
TRBJ2-7,TRBV27,.,.,CASSLAPGSLYEQYF,TGTGCCAGCAGTTTGGCCCCGGGGTCCCTCTACGAGCAGTACTTC
TRBJ2-1,TRBV7-3,.,.,CASSLPGANEQFF,TGTGCCAGCAGCTTACCCGGAGCCAATGAGCAGTTCTTC
TRBJ2-7,TRBV4-3,.,.,CASTANIGFSYEQYF,TGCGCCAGCACCGCCAATATCGGGTTCTCCTACGAGCAGTACTTC
TRBJ2-3,TRBV5-1,.,.,CASSLGGPTDTQYF,TGCGCCAGCAGCTTAGGCGGCCCCACAGATACGCAGTATTTT
TRBJ1-1,TRBV18,TRBD1,.,CASSPRVGGVITEAFF,TGTGCCAGCTCGCCTCGAGTAGGGGGCGTAATCACTGAAGCTTTCTTT
TRBJ2-1,TRBV6-2/TRBV6-3,TRBD2,few,CASSTPVGSGRAIFREQFF,TGTGCCAGCAGTACCCCCGTTGGTAGCGGGAGGGCCATTTTCCGAGAGCAGTTCTTC
TRBJ1-1,TRBV5-1,.,.,CASSLEGRGIDTEAFF,TGCGCCAGCAGCTTGGAGGGCAGGGGTATCGACACTGAAGCTTTCTTT
TRBJ1-3,TRBV10-3,TRBD1,.,CAISYRDRGENTIYF,TGTGCCATCAGTTACCGGGACAGGGGTGAAAACACCATATATTTT
TRBJ1-4,TRBV19,.,.,CASSPYSGAGEKLFF,TGTGCCAGTAGTCCTTACTCAGGGGCTGGGGAAAAACTGTTTTTT
TRBJ1-1,TRBV6-4,.,.,CASSDTPGTRAFF,TGTGCCAGCAGTGACACGCCCGGAACTCGAGCTTTCTTT
TRBJ2-3,TRBV3-1/TRBV3-2,TRBD2,.,CASSQDPAGGHSTFTDTQYF,TGTGCCAGCAGCCAAGACCCAGCGGGGGGTCACTCGACCTTCACAGATACGCAGTATTTT
TRBJ2-1,TRBV6-5,.,.,CASSSRGGGEQFF,TGTGCCAGCAGTTCCAGGGGCGGTGGTGAGCAGTTCTTC
TRBJ2-2,TRBV4-3,.,.,CASSQESRQTNTGELFF,TGCGCCAGCAGCCAAGAAAGTCGTCAGACGAACACCGGGGAGCTGTTTTTT
TRBJ1-6,TRBV11-3,.,.,CASSVGLYNSPLHF,TGTGCCAGCAGCGTGGGGCTCTATAATTCACCCCTCCACTTT
TRBJ1-4,TRBV7-8,.,.,CASSLKATRASTNEKLFF,TGTGCCAGCAGCTTAAAGGCGACCAGAGCCTCAACTAATGAAAAACTGTTTTTT
TRBJ2-3,TRBV18,.,.,CASSPLRSTDTQYF,TGTGCCAGCTCACCACTGAGAAGCACAGATACGCAGTATTTT
TRBJ1-6,TRBV5-1,.,.,CARGPGGVNSPLHF,TGCGCCCGCGGCCCGGGGGGGGTGAATTCACCCCTCCACTTT
TRBJ2-4,TRBV6-5,.,few,CASSYSSPAGGNIQYF,TGTGCCAGCAGTTACTCCTCTCCGGCAGGGGGGAACATTCAGTACTTC